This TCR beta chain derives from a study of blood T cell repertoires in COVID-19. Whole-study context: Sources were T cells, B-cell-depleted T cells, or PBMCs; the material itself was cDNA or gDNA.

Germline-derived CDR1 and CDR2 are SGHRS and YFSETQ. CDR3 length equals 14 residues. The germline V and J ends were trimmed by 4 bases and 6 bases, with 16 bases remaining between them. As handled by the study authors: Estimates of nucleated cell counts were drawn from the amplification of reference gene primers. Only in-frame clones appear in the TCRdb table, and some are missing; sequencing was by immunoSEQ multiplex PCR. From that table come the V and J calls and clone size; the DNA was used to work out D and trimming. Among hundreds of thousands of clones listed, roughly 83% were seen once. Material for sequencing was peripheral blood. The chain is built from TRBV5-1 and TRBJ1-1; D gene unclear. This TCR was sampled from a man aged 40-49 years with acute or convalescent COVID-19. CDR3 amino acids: CASSPQGGSAEAFF. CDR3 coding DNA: TGCGCCAGCAGCCCACAAGGAGGCAGCGCTGAAGCTTTCTTT.